A single sample gave rise to the 25 T cell receptor beta chains below, sequenced in a study of CD8 T cells in Susac syndrome. RNA in amounts of roughly 0.5 to 1 ug was reverse transcribed with random hexamers. Using its own MiXCR run on the immunoSEQ multiplex PCR reads, TCRdb lists one record per CDR3 protein. The table has about 250,000 distinct CDR3 sequences, 85% to 95% seen once. The sequencing sample was made of CD4+ T cells from PBMCs. These receptors came from a human donor with multiple sclerosis.

The CDR3 here is CASSVETGFEQYF. The CDR3 DNA sequence: TGTGCCAGTAGTGTTGAGACAGGGTTCGAGCAGTACTTC. V usage is TRBV19 and J usage is TRBJ2-7; TRBD1 aligns across 7 bases. The V and J ends lost 5 bases and 6 bases, in that order; junction bases with no gene match: 7. This CDR3 contains 13 residues. Germline assignment: CDR1 LNHDA and CDR2 SQIVND (reference sequence).

This chain uses TRBV7-8 with TRBJ1-5; 7 bases fit TRBD1. CDR1 and CDR2 from the germline V gene are SGHVS and FQNEAQ. Germline trimming cut 7 bases from V and 7 bases from J; bases unmatched to any gene: 13. The CDR3 contains 15 residues. CDR3 loop: CASTNLQGIAQPQHF. CDR3 sequence (DNA): TGTGCCAGCACCAACCTACAGGGGATCGCCCAGCCCCAGCATTTT.

This chain uses TRBV28 with TRBJ2-7; TRBD1 is a possible D gene (5 bases). CDR3 length: 14 amino acids. V was clipped by 3 bases and J by 6 bases, with 15 bases between them. Per germline, CDR1 MDHEN and CDR2 SYDVKM. The CDR3 here is CASSLLRVFGEQYF. The CDR3 bases are TGTGCCAGCAGTTTGCTCAGGGTATTTGGCGAGCAGTACTTC.

This chain uses TRBV6-1 with TRBJ1-2; D is unresolved. CDR1 and CDR2 (germline): MNHNS, SASEGT. Trimming took off 2 bases at V and 5 bases at J, with 9 bases between the two ends. The CDR3 is 13 amino acids. The CDR3 DNA reads TGTGCCAGCAGTGAACCCGGGGTATATGGCTACACCTTC. It encodes CASSEPGVYGYTF.

V gene TRBV18 combines with J gene TRBJ2-2; maybe TRBD1 (6 bases). Germline V gene lookup returns CDR1 KGHSH and CDR2 LQKENI. This CDR3 has 16 amino acids. V lost 1 base to trimming and J lost 4 bases, with 13 bases between them. The CDR3 DNA sequence: TGTGCCAGCTCACCACTTGGTCCAGGGGCCACCGGGGAGCTGTTTTTT. Residues: CASSPLGPGATGELFF.

V usage is TRBV28 and J usage is TRBJ1-2; D gene uncertain. The V end was cut by 5 bases, the J end by 4 bases, with 8 bases between. CDR3 length equals 12 residues. Germline V gene lookup returns CDR1 MDHEN and CDR2 SYDVKM. CDR3 sequence: CASSPDTYGYTF. The CDR3 DNA is TGTGCCAGCAGTCCCGACACCTATGGCTACACCTTC.

V gene TRBV5-1 combines with J gene TRBJ1-1, with 7 bases matching TRBD1. Trimming took 3 bases from V and 5 from J; bases not matched to a gene: 7. This CDR3 comprises 14 residues. Germline assignment: CDR1 SGHRS and CDR2 YFSETQ. The CDR3 protein is CASSWGQSGTEAFF. The DNA for the CDR3 is TGCGCCAGCAGCTGGGGACAGAGTGGGACTGAAGCTTTCTTT.

This sequence joins TRBV12-3 or TRBV12-4 and TRBJ2-2, with 9 positions matching TRBD1. The CDR3 extends over 15 amino acids. V lost 8 bases to trimming and J lost 3 bases; unmatched junction nucleotides: 7. Here the CDR3 DNA reads TGTGCCAGCGCGCCGGGACAGGGATACACCGGGGAGCTGTTTTTT. Translation gives CASAPGQGYTGELFF.

V and J are TRBV20-1 and TRBJ2-5, with D perhaps matching TRBD2 (5 bases). V lost 5 bases to trimming and J lost 2 bases, with 15 bases between them. The CDR3 runs to 14 residues. Germline V CDR1 and CDR2: DFQATT, SNEGSKA (reference sequence). Here the CDR3 DNA reads TGCAGTGCTCGGAAGCGGATTTTGCAAGAGACCCAGTACTTC. Its protein product is CSARKRILQETQYF.

The genes are TRBV20-1 and TRBJ2-3, with 7 positions matching TRBD2. The V and J ends lost 6 bases and 2 bases, in that order; junction bases with no gene match: 5. Germline V gene data show CDR1 as DFQATT and CDR2 as SNEGSKA (reference sequence). The CDR3 loop spans 13 amino acids. The CDR3 nucleotides are TGCAGTGCCGAGCGGGGCCTCACAGATACGCAGTATTTT. Translating gives CSAERGLTDTQYF.

The chain has TRBV9 and TRBJ2-5; TRBD2 agrees at 14 bases. This CDR3 is 16 amino acids long. Germline V gives CDR1 SGDLS, CDR2 YYNGEE. V was pared by 3 bases and J by 8 bases, with 9 bases of the junction left unmatched. CDR3 coding DNA: TGTGCCAGCAGCGGTAGGAGTGGGACTAGCGGGAGCACCCAGTACTTC. Its translation is CASSGRSGTSGSTQYF.

This chain connects TRBV6-2 or TRBV6-3 to TRBJ2-5; tentative D call: TRBD1 (6 bases). This CDR3 region has 15 residues. V gave up 6 bases and J gave up 7 bases, with 21 bases separating them. CDR1 is MNHEY and CDR2 is SVGEGT in the germline V gene. This CDR3 reads CASRPTGTPEGTQYF. CDR3 nucleotide sequence: TGTGCCAGCAGGCCTACCGGGACACCAGAAGGGACCCAGTACTTC.

The V call is TRBV11-2, the J call TRBJ2-7, with 7 bases that match TRBD1. CDR1 and CDR2 from the germline V gene are SGHAT and FQNNGV. This CDR3 is 14 amino acids long. The J segment lost 5 bases and the V segment lost 5 bases, leaving 9 bases of the junction unmatched. CDR3 amino acids: CASSHLTGSHEQYF. In DNA form, the CDR3 reads TGTGCCAGCAGCCACCTGACAGGGTCCCACGAGCAGTACTTC.

This rearrangement joins TRBV20-1 to TRBJ1-2; D is ambiguous. CDR3 length: 12 amino acids. Trimming removed 5 bases at V and 3 bases at J, with 10 bases between. Germline CDR1 is DFQATT and CDR2 is SNEGSKA (reference sequence). In DNA, the CDR3 is TGCAGTGCTTCCGGTGGGGACTATGGCTACACCTTC. This sequence encodes CSASGGDYGYTF.

J is TRBJ2-1 and V is TRBV20-1; unclear D gene. CDR3 size: 15 residues. Germline V lookup: CDR1 DFQATT, CDR2 SNEGSKA (reference sequence). Between the trimmed V and J ends, which lost 2 bases and 0 bases, there was a span of 11 bases. The CDR3 protein is CSARHGPSSYNEQFF. CDR3 sequence (DNA): TGCAGTGCTAGACATGGCCCAAGCTCCTACAATGAGCAGTTCTTC.

This chain joins TRBV5-1 and TRBJ1-1, with unresolved D. Trimming took off 2 bases at V and 4 bases at J, with 12 bases between the two ends. Germline V gene data show CDR1 as SGHRS and CDR2 as YFSETQ. The CDR3 runs 14 residues. CDR3 sequence (DNA): TGCGCCAGCAGCTTAGAACGGAGTGCCACTGAAGCTTTCTTT. It yields the protein CASSLERSATEAFF.

The chain uses TRBV5-4 and TRBJ1-4, with D possibly matching TRBD1 (6 bases). This CDR3 has 15 residues. Germline CDR1 SGHNT, CDR2 YYREEE (reference sequence). Between the trimmed V and J ends, which lost 0 bases and 8 bases, there was a span of 14 bases. The CDR3 spells CASSLARGAEEKLFF. CDR3 in DNA: TGTGCCAGCAGCTTGGCCCGGGGGGCAGAGGAAAAACTGTTTTTT.

The genes are TRBV19 and TRBJ2-5, with D perhaps given as TRBD1 or TRBD2 (5 bases each). Germline V gives CDR1 LNHDA, CDR2 SQIVND (reference sequence). This CDR3 spans 15 amino acids. V dropped 5 bases and J dropped 5 bases, with 18 bases sitting between them. The CDR3 DNA reads as TGTGCCAGTAGTTCCGGGACGCTCCTAGGGGAGACCCAGTACTTC. Its protein is CASSSGTLLGETQYF. The full variable domain, rest sourced from reference TRBV19 and TRBJ2-5, is DGGITQSPKYLFRKEGQNVTLSCEQNLNHDAMYWYRQDPGQGLRLIYYSQIVNDFQKGDIAEGYSVSREKKESFPLTVTSAQKNPTAFYLCASSSGTLLGETQYFGPGTRLLVL.

This rearrangement joins TRBV10-2 to TRBJ2-1; TRBD2 matches 16 bases. The CDR3 is made up of 18 amino acids. J gave up 9 bases and V 0 bases, and 8 bases lay outside the gene matches. Germline CDR1 is WSHSY and CDR2 is SAAADI. The chain's CDR3 is CASSESAGLAGGPTEQFF. The CDR3 DNA reads as TGCGCCAGCAGTGAGTCAGCGGGACTAGCGGGGGGGCCCACTGAGCAGTTCTTC.

The chain links TRBV28 to TRBJ2-6, with no clear D. Trimming removed 8 bases from V and 1 base from J, with 9 bases in between. Per germline, CDR1 MDHEN and CDR2 SYDVKM. The CDR3 extends over 14 amino acids. The CDR3 reads CASGIRSGANVLTF. CDR3 in DNA: TGTGCCAGCGGGATCCGGTCTGGGGCCAACGTCCTGACTTTC.

The chain uses TRBV2 and TRBJ2-5, with D uncertain. Germline values: CDR1 SNHLY, CDR2 FYNNEI. The CDR3 extends over 12 amino acids. Trimming removed 1 base at V and 5 bases at J, with 5 bases between. The CDR3: CASSEVGETQYF. The CDR3 region has the DNA TGTGCCAGCAGTGAAGTGGGTGAGACCCAGTACTTC. The full variable domain, its missing parts supplied by reference TRBV2 and TRBJ2-5, is EPEVTQTPSHQVTQMGQEVILRCVPISNHLYFYWYRQILGQKVEFLVSFYNNEISEKSEIFDDQFSVERPDGSNFTLKIRSTKLEDSAMYFCASSEVGETQYFGPGTRLLVL.

The chain couples TRBV20-1 to TRBJ2-3; TRBD2 aligns across 9 bases. Germline trimming cut 5 bases from V and 1 base from J; bases unmatched to any gene: 4. The CDR3 covers 14 residues. Germline CDR1 reads DFQATT; CDR2 reads SNEGSKA (reference sequence). The CDR3 DNA reads TGCAGTGCTCGGACTAGCGTTGGCACAGATACGCAGTATTTT. Amino acid sequence: CSARTSVGTDTQYF.

The rearrangement uses TRBV21-1 and TRBJ1-2; the D call TRBD1 from the table was never checked on the DNA. TRBV21-1 is assigned pseudogene status. The CDR3 extends over 16 amino acids. The CDR3 region is CASPLGAGQGWYGYTF. The CDR3 bases are TGTGCCTCCCCATTGGGGGCTGGACAGGGGTGGTATGGCTACACCTTC.

This chain links TRBV5-4 with TRBJ2-7; D unclear. With 5 bases removed from V and 0 bases from J, the gap between germline ends came to 12 bases. The CDR3 extends over 14 amino acids. CDR1 is SGHNT, CDR2 YYREEE, per germline (reference sequence). The CDR3 region is CASRKTLSSYEQYF. The CDR3 nucleotides are TGTGCCAGCAGGAAAACATTAAGCTCCTACGAGCAGTACTTC.

The chain combines TRBV9 with TRBJ2-2, with TRBD2 matching 8 bases. Germline V CDR1 and CDR2: SGDLS, YYNGEE. The CDR3 sequence is 16 residues long. The V gene end was trimmed by 0 bases and the J gene end by 4 bases; junction bases not matched to a gene: 5. The CDR3 DNA sequence: TGTGCCAGCAGCGTAGTTCCGGGGGGGCCCACCGGGGAGCTGTTTTTT. Translating gives CASSVVPGGPTGELFF.